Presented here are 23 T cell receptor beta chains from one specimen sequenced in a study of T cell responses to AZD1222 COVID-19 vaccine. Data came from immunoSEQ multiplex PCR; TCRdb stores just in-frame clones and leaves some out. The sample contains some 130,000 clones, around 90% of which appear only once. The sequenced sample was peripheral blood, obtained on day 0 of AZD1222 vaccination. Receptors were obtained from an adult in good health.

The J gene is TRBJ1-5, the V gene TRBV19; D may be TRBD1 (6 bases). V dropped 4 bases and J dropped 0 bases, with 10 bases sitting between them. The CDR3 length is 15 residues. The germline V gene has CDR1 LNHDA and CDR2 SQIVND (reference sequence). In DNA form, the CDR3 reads TGTGCCAGTAGTACGGACAGAAATAGCAATCAGCCCCAGCATTTT. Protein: CASSTDRNSNQPQHF.

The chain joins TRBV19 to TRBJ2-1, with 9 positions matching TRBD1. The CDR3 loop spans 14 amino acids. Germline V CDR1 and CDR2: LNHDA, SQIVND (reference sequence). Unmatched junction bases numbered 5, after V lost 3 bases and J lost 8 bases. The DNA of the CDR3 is TGTGCCAGTAGTATGGACAGGGGAGACGATGAGCAGTTCTTC. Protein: CASSMDRGDDEQFF.

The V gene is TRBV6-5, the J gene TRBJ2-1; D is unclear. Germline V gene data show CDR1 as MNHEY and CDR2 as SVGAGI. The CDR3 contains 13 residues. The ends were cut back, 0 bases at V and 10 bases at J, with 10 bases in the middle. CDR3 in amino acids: CASSYSTVGEQFF. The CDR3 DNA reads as TGTGCCAGCAGTTACTCGACGGTTGGCGAGCAGTTCTTC.

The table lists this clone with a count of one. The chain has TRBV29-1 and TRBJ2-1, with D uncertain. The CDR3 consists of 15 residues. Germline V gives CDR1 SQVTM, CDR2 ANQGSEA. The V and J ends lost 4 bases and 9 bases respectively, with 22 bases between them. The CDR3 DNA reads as TGCAGCGTTGCCAACGTTCACCCCCAATCGGGTGAGCAGTTCTTC. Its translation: CSVANVHPQSGEQFF.

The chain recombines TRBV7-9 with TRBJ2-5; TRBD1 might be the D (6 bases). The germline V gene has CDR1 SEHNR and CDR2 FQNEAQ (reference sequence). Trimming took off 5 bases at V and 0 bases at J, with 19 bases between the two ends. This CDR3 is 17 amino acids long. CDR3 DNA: TGTGCCAGCAGCACCGGGACATCCTCCCGGGACCAAGAGACCCAGTACTTC. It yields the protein CASSTGTSSRDQETQYF. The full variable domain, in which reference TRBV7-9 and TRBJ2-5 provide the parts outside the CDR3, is DTGVSQNPRHKITKRGQNVTFRCDPISEHNRLYWYRQTLGQGPEFLTYFQNEAQLEKSRLLSDRFSAERPKGSFSTLEIQRTEQGDSAMYLCASSTGTSSRDQETQYFGPGTRLLVL.

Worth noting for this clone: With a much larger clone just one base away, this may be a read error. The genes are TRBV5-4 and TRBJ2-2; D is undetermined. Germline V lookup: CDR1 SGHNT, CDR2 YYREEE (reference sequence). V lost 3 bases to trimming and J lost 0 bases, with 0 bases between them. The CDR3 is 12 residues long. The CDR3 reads CASSSNTGELFF. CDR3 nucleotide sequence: TGTGCCAGCAGCTCGAACACCGGGGAGCTGTTTTTT. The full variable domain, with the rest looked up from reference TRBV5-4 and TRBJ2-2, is ETGVTQSPTHLIKTRGQQVTLRCSSQSGHNTVSWYQQALGQGPQFIFQYYREEENGRGNFPPRFSGLQFPNYSSELNVNALELDDSALYLCASSSNTGELFFGEGSRLTVL.

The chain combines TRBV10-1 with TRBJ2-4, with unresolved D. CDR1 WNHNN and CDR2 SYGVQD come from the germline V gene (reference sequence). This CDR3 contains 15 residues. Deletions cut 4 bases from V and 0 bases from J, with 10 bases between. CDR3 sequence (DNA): TGCGCCAGCAGTGTGCGAAAACTAGCCAAAAACATTCAGTACTTC. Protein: CASSVRKLAKNIQYF.

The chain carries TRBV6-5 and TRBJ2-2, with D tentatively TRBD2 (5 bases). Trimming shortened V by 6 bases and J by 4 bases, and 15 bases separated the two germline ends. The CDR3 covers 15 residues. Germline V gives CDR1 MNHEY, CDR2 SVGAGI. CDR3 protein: CASSYDIAGTGELFF. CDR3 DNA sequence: TGTGCCAGCAGCTACGACATTGCGGGCACCGGGGAGCTGTTTTTT.

The CDR3 loop is CASSLDLAQGHTDTQYF. Written as DNA, the CDR3 is TGTGCCAGCAGCTTAGATTTAGCCCAGGGACACACAGATACGCAGTATTTT. V usage is TRBV11-2 and J usage is TRBJ2-3; D might be TRBD1 (6 bases). Per germline, CDR1 SGHAT and CDR2 FQNNGV. Between the trimmed V and J ends, which lost 0 bases and 2 bases, there was a span of 15 bases. This CDR3 is built from 17 residues.

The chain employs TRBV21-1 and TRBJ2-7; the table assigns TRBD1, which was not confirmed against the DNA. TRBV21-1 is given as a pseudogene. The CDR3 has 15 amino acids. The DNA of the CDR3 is TGTGCCAGCAAGGTGGAGGGGGCGACCCCCGACGAGCAGTACTTC. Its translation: CASKVEGATPDEQYF.

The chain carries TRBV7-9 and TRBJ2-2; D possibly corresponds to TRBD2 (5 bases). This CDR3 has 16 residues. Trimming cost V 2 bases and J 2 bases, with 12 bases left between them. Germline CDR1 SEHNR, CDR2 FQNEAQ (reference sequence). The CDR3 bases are TGTGCCAGCAGCTTACGGCGGACTGAAAACACCGGGGAGCTGTTTTTT. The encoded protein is CASSLRRTENTGELFF.

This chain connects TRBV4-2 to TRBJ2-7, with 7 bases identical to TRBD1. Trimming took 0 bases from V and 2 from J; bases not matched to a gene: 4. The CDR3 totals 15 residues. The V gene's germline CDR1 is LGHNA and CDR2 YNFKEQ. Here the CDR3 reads CASSQDNQGAYEQYF. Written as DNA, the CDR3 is TGTGCCAGCAGCCAAGATAACCAGGGGGCCTACGAGCAGTACTTC.

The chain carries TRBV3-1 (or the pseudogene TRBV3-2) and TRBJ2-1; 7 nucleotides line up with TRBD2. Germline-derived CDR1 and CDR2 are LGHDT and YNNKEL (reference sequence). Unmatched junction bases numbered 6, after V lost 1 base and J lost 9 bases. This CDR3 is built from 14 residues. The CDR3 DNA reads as TGTGCCAGCAGCCAAGCCGAGCGGGGAGGTGAGCAGTTCTTC. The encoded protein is CASSQAERGGEQFF.

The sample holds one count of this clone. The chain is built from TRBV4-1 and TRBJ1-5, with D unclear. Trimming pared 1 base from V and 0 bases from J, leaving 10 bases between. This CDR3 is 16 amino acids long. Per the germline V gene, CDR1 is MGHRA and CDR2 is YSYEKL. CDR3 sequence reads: CASSQVPGGSNQPQHF. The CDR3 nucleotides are TGCGCCAGCAGCCAAGTCCCAGGCGGTAGCAATCAGCCCCAGCATTTT.

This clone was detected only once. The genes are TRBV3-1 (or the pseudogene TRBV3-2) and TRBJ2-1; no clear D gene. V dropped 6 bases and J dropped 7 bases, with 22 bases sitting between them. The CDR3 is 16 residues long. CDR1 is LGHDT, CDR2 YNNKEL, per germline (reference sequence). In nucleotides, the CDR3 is TGTGCCAGCAGTCTGACGAGAGATAGTATGAGGAATGAGCAGTTCTTC. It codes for CASSLTRDSMRNEQFF.

The CDR3 nucleotides read TGTGCCAGCAGTGACTCGGGTCAAGTCACAGATACGCAGTATTTT. Its protein product is CASSDSGQVTDTQYF. The chain links TRBV6-4 to TRBJ2-3; D remains ambiguous. Trimming shortened V by 0 bases and J by 2 bases, and 9 bases separated the two germline ends. The germline gives CDR1 MRHNA, CDR2 SNTAGT. The CDR3 covers 15 residues.

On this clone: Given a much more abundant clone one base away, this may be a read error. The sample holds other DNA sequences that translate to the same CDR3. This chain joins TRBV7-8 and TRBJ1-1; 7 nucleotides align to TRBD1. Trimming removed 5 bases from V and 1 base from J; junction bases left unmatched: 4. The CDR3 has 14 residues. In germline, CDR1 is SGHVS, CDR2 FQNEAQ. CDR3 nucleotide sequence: TGTGCCAGCAGCCTGGGGACAGCGAACACTGAAGCTTTCTTT. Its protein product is CASSLGTANTEAFF.

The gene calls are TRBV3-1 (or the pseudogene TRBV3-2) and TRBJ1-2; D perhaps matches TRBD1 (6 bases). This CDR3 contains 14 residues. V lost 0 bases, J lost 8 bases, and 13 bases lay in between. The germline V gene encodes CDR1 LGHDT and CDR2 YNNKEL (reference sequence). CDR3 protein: CASSQEGAMGGYTF. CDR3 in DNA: TGTGCCAGCAGCCAAGAGGGGGCGATGGGGGGCTACACCTTC.

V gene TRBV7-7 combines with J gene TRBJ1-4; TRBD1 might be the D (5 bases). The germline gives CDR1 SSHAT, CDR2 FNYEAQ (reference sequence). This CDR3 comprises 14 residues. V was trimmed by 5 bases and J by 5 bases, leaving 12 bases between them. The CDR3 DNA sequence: TGTGCCAGCAGCCTTCTGAGGGGCAATGAAAAACTGTTTTTT. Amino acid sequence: CASSLLRGNEKLFF.

The CDR3 sequence is CASSYGTANTGELFF. The CDR3 bases are TGCGCCAGCAGCTACGGGACAGCCAACACCGGGGAGCTGTTTTTT. The rearrangement joins TRBV5-1 to TRBJ2-2, with 7 bases identical to TRBD1. This CDR3 contains 15 residues. Trimming cost V 3 bases and J 2 bases; bases outside gene matches: 4. Germline lookup yields CDR1 SGHRS and CDR2 YFSETQ.

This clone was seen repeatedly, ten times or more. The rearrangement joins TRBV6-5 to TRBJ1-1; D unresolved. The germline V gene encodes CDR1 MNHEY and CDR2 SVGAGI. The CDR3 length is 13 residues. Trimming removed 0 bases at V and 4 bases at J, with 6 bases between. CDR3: CASSYSQGTEAFF. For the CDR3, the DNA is TGTGCCAGCAGTTACTCGCAAGGCACTGAAGCTTTCTTT.

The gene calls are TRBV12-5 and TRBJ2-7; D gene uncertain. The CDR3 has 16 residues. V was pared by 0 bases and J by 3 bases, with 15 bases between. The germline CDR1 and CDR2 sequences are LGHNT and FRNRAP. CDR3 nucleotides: TGTGCTAGTGGTTTGGTAACGGGCGATGGGAACTACGAGCAGTACTTC. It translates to CASGLVTGDGNYEQYF.

In DNA, the CDR3 is TGTGCCAGCAGCCACGGGGAGGTTCAAATCAATGAGCAGTTCTTC. Encoded protein: CASSHGEVQINEQFF. The chain is built from TRBV6-5 and TRBJ2-1, with TRBD2 as a possible D gene (6 bases). CDR1 is MNHEY and CDR2 is SVGAGI in the germline V gene. Between the trimmed V and J ends, which lost 6 bases and 6 bases, there was a span of 18 bases. This CDR3 is built from 15 residues.